The T cell receptor (beta chain) under discussion was sequenced for a study of T-cell memory formation after mild COVID-19. It was 5'RACE with constant-segment primers that produced the TCR alpha and TCR beta cDNA libraries, which carried sample barcodes and UMIs. MiXCR, run by TCRdb on the 5' RACE reads, gives a single entry per CDR3 protein. The sample shows more than 100,000 distinct CDR3 sequences, about 5.9% of them seen only once. Notes on the study in general: Clones contracting across day 15 to 85 had a balanced CD4/CD8 profile; later expanding clones leaned CD4+.

From germline, CDR1 is SGHRS and CDR2 YFSETQ. Trimming left V 4 bases short and J 10 bases short, with 18 bases between. The CDR3 spans 15 residues. A note on this clonotype: Its antigen is undetermined.

The clonotype comes from an adult woman who had mild COVID-19 (a few samples of this study predate the infection). Cell type and time point are not known. V gene TRBV5-1 combines with J gene TRBJ1-6, with D maybe TRBD1 (6 bases). Sample: PBMCs or a T cell subset sorted from them (not recorded which). CDR3 protein: CASSPYGGRESPLHF. The CDR3 DNA follows: TGCGCCAGCAGCCCATACGGGGGGCGCGAATCACCCCTCCACTTT.